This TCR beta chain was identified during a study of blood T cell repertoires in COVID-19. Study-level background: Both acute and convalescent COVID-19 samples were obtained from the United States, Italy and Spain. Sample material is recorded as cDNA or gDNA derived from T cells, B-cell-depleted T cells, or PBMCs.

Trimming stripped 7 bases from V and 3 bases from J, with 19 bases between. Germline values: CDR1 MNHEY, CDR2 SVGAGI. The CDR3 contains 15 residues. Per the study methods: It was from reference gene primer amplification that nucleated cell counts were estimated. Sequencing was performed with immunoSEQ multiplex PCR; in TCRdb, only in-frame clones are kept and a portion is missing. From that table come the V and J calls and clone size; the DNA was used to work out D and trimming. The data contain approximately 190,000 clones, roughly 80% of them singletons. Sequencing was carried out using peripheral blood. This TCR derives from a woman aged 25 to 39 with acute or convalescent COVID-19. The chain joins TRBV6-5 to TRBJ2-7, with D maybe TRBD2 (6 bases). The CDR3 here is CASISPASENYEQYF. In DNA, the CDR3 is TGTGCCAGCATCTCTCCGGCTAGCGAGAACTACGAGCAGTACTTC.